The 9 T cell receptor beta chains reported below all come from one sample, sequenced in a study of early T cells in non-severe SARS-CoV-2 infection. TCRdb re-derived calls from the 5' RACE reads in MiXCR, one entry per CDR3 protein. Of 60,000 or so distinct CDR3 sequences listed, approximately 8% are singletons. The sample consisted of whole blood, taken at baseline. These receptors were obtained from an adult who was a healthcare worker with PCR-confirmed SARS-CoV-2 infection or an uninfected control (not recorded which).

This clonotype was recorded a few times. The chain combines TRBV28 with TRBJ1-3, with D tentatively TRBD1 (6 bases). The CDR3 has 15 amino acids. V dropped 8 bases and J dropped 1 base, with 15 bases sitting between them. The germline CDR1 and CDR2 sequences are MDHEN and SYDVKM. The CDR3 sequence is CASALGGVSGNTIYF. CDR3 DNA: TGTGCCAGCGCTTTGGGGGGCGTTTCTGGAAACACCATATATTTT.

Points on this clonotype: Given a much more abundant clone one base away, this may be a read error. The chain couples TRBV27 to TRBJ1-1; D is perhaps TRBD1 (5 bases). The CDR3 is 15 residues long. The V gene's germline CDR1 is MNHEY and CDR2 SMNVEV (reference sequence). Trimming took 8 bases from V and 0 from J, leaving 16 bases between them. In DNA, the CDR3 is TGTGCCAGCGGCCGGGACGGATCCATGAACACTGAAGCTTTCTTT. Protein: CASGRDGSMNTEAFF.

This clonotype has a count of ten or more. The chain links TRBV7-9 to TRBJ1-2, with no clear D. V was clipped by 3 bases and J by 1 base, with 6 bases between them. The CDR3 contains 13 residues. Germline CDR1 reads SEHNR; CDR2 reads FQNEAQ (reference sequence). In nucleotides, the CDR3 is TGTGCCAGCAGCTTCTCCGATAACTATGGCTACACCTTC. Amino acid sequence: CASSFSDNYGYTF.

A few counts support this clonotype. This chain uses TRBV20-1 with TRBJ1-2; perhaps TRBD1 as D (5 bases). CDR3 size: 14 residues. Germline V lookup: CDR1 DFQATT, CDR2 SNEGSKA (reference sequence). Trimming cost V 4 bases and J 0 bases, with 12 bases left between them. The CDR3 reads CSAKDRAPNYGYTF. The CDR3 bases are TGCAGTGCTAAAGACAGAGCCCCTAACTATGGCTACACCTTC.

This clonotype appeared a few times. The chain has TRBV5-1 and TRBJ2-1, with D possibly matching TRBD2 (5 bases). V was shortened by 1 base and J by 14 bases, with 13 bases between the two germline ends. CDR1 is SGHRS, CDR2 YFSETQ, per germline. There are 12 residues in the CDR3. The CDR3 region has the DNA TGCGCCAGCAGCTTGACGAGGGAGAAAAAGTTCTTC. Protein product: CASSLTREKKFF.

This clonotype was picked up many times. This rearrangement joins TRBV10-1 to TRBJ2-2, with D possibly TRBD1 on 5 matching bases. CDR1 is WNHNN, CDR2 SYGVQD, per germline (reference sequence). This CDR3 region has 12 residues. V was shortened by 8 bases and J by 6 bases, with 10 bases between the two germline ends. The DNA of the CDR3 is TGCGCCAGCCAGGGTCCTGCCGGGGAGCTGTTTTTT. Its translation: CASQGPAGELFF.

The chain carries TRBV10-3 and TRBJ2-3, with 12 bases aligning to TRBD2. CDR1 is ENHRY, CDR2 SYGVKD, per germline. There are 18 residues in the CDR3. V was clipped by 2 bases and J by 1 base; unmatched bases: 7. CDR3 in amino acids: CAISERLAGVFGTDTQYF. The DNA of the CDR3 is TGTGCCATCAGTGAGAGACTAGCGGGAGTGTTTGGCACAGATACGCAGTATTTT.

V usage is TRBV12-3 or TRBV12-4 and J usage is TRBJ2-1; D not resolved. The CDR3 extends over 12 amino acids. V lost 3 bases, J lost 7 bases, and 7 bases lay in between. The CDR3 DNA is TGTGCCAGCAGTTTCGACCGAAATGAGCAGTTCTTC. This sequence encodes CASSFDRNEQFF.

This clonotype was counted ten times or more. This chain joins TRBV7-8 and TRBJ2-2; 7 nucleotides agree with TRBD2. This CDR3 region has 16 residues. The V and J ends lost 5 bases and 5 bases, in that order; junction bases with no gene match: 11. Germline V gene data show CDR1 as SGHVS and CDR2 as FQNEAQ. CDR3 in amino acids: CASSPARRGGTGELFF. The CDR3 bases are TGTGCCAGCAGCCCCGCGCGAAGGGGAGGGACCGGGGAGCTGTTTTTT.